Given below is one T cell receptor beta chain in context. Its matching antigen is unknown. The germline gives CDR1 SGHNT, CDR2 YENEEA. The CDR3 sequence is 12 residues long. V was trimmed by 3 bases and J by 7 bases, leaving 9 bases between them. The sample originates from a study of T-cell memory formation after mild COVID-19. Study-level results: Confirmation of SARS-CoV-2 specificity was lacking for second-wave clones peaking day 37. Clones shrinking between day 15 and 85 showed a balanced CD4/CD8 split, and those that grew later tilted toward CD4+.

TCRdb re-analysed the 5' RACE reads in MiXCR, keeping a single row per CDR3 protein. The sample lists approximately 190,000 distinct CDR3 sequences; about 17% were seen once. V and J are TRBV11-3 and TRBJ1-2; D uncertain. The source is an adult woman who had mild COVID-19 (a few samples of this study predate the infection). Cell type and time point are not known. The sample comprised PBMCs or a T cell subset sorted from them (not recorded which). CDR3 DNA: TGTGCCAGCAGCTTGGACTATCGTGGCTACACCTTC. Protein: CASSLDYRGYTF.